This T cell receptor beta chain was identified during a study of human versus mouse CDR3 diversity and MHC coevolution (dated by TCRdb to about 2017). For the study in its entirety: The immunoSEQ assay was reported to detect one in 200,000 T cells and to minimize amplification bias from multiplex PCR. Across the mouse and human samples, each sample yielded between 0.6 x 10^7 and 1.6 x 10^7 valid reads. Human naive CD4 T cell repertoires served as a reference for TCR selection on multiple MHC II alleles, compared against human-TCR-locus transgenic mice with single MHC II. The human cohort comprised three healthy volunteer blood donors, one aged 30 to 40, one aged 40 to 49 and one aged 60 to 70 at collection. Points the paper makes about the study in general: Because human T cells were selected on about 6 MHC II alleles, repertoire diversity in humans and mice was not considered directly comparable. The largest TCR beta repertoire according to iCHAO1 estimates belonged to humans, at 1.5 million to 2 million clonotypes, a result attributed likely to selection by multiple MHC II molecules. On average, humans had more CDR3 deletions and insertions than mice, indicating greater exonuclease and TdT activity. Most of the three human donors showed the lowest clonal inequality scores among all compared groups.

The QIAGEN blood and tissue kit was used to extract genomic DNA from sorted cells, and the DNA was quantified on a NanoDrop 1000. The immunoSEQ platform deep sequenced and quantified TCR alpha and beta chains by multiplex PCR of genomic DNA. As for the authors' bioinformatics: IMGT gene and region definitions were used for annotation of the TCR sequences. As a stand-in for the preselection repertoire, out-of-frame rearrangements were used and set against in-frame clonotypes. To estimate repertoire size, the study used the iCHAO1 estimator that comes with the immunoSEQ platform. A Gini index based on the Lorenz curve was applied to in-frame amino acid clonotypes to measure clonal inequality. The intersect function of the R package tcR was used to count shared clonotypes, and the Jaccard index was used to score similarity. The R prcomp function was used without normalization to run principal component analysis of V, J and V-J usage frequencies. Entries here come from immuneACCESS through TCRdb and include only in-frame sequences with V and J called. Some clones fail to appear in such tables; in the studies checked, an unresolved V gene covers under half of the shortfall, and the cause of the remainder is unknown. The V and J calls and clone size are taken from that table; D and trimming were inferred from the DNA. In this sample the table shows tens of thousands of clones, about 94% of which occur a single time. The top ten clonotypes cover approximately 1.5% of the sample.

V was cut back by 1 base and J by 2 bases, leaving a gap of 9 bases between them. The CDR3 sequence holds 15 residues, the cysteine and phenylalanine included. Kept here is only the CDR3 DNA, which spans 45 bases and is read in frame from base 1. The CDR1 and CDR2 encoded by the germline V gene are KGHSH and LQKENI. This clone was recorded only once. Its antigen is unknown. No qualities accompany the bases; no much larger clone lies one base away. Fluorescence-activated cell sorting was used to isolate naive CD4 T cells, defined as CD45RO-negative and CD62L-positive, from PBMCs. Each donor gave roughly 53 ml of fresh peripheral blood, from which PBMCs were isolated by Ficoll density centrifugation. Sorting was performed on a FACSAria III instrument, with purity above 85% for all samples.

The chain is assembled from TRBV18 and TRBJ2-1; TRBD1 is a weak D gene call, 5 bases matching. The sequence was obtained from a person aged 25 to 75 in good health. The specimen sequenced was naive CD4+ T cells from blood. The label giving this sample's cell subset or site can be read as: CD45RO-negative CD62L-positive naive CD4 T cells. The CDR3 region: CASSPQGLTYNEQFF. The DNA is as follows: TGTGCCAGCTCACCACAGGGGCTAACCTACAATGAGCAGTTCTTC.